Included here is one T cell receptor beta chain sequence, with context. Its antigen remains unknown. This sample was taken from a study of human T cells and chemical hapten exposure. Study-level background: Small pooled library volume differences chiefly drove per-sample TCR yield variation. Overall study results and limits: The number of TCRs over 1 in 1000 frequency stayed unchanged after DPC.

The total RNA was obtained from whole blood that was not fractionated. Germline trimming cut 0 bases from V and 1 base from J; bases unmatched to any gene: 4. This CDR3 comprises 16 residues. Germline V gene lookup returns CDR1 MNHEY and CDR2 SMNVEV (reference sequence). The library put unique molecular identifiers onto individual cDNA molecules. Original methodology: From approximately 21,000 to 630,000 TCRs were found per sample, with a median of approximately 92,000. One entry per CDR3 protein, called by TCRdb with MiXCR from the reads. The V and J calls, along with clone size, are taken from TCRdb and not from the paper's own processing. The table shows roughly 120,000 distinct CDR3 sequences, with 8.5% to 9% occurring only once.

This clonotype was sampled from a human donor in good health. Some clones in this sample may be carry-over from other donors' samples. V usage is TRBV27 and J usage is TRBJ2-3, with 7 bases fitting TRBD2. The sequencing sample was made of whole blood. The DNA for the CDR3 is TGTGCCAGCAGTTTATCGGGCGGGAGTCGCACAGATACGCAGTATTTT. Its translation is CASSLSGGSRTDTQYF.